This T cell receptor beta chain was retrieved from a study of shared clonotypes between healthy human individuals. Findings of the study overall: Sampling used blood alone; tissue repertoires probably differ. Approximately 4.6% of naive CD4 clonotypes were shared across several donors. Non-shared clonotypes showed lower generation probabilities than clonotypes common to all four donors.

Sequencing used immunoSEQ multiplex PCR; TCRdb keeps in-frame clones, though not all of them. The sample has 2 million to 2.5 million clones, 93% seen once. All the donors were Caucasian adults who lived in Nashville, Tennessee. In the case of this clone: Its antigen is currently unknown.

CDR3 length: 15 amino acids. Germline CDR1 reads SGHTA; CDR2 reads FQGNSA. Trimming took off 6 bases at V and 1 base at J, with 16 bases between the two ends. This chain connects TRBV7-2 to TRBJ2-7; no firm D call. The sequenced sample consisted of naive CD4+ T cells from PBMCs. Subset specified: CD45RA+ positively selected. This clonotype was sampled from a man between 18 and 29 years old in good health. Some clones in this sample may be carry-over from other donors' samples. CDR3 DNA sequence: TGTGCCAGCAGGGACCGGGCGGTTCTGTCCTACGAGCAGTACTTC. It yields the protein CASRDRAVLSYEQYF.